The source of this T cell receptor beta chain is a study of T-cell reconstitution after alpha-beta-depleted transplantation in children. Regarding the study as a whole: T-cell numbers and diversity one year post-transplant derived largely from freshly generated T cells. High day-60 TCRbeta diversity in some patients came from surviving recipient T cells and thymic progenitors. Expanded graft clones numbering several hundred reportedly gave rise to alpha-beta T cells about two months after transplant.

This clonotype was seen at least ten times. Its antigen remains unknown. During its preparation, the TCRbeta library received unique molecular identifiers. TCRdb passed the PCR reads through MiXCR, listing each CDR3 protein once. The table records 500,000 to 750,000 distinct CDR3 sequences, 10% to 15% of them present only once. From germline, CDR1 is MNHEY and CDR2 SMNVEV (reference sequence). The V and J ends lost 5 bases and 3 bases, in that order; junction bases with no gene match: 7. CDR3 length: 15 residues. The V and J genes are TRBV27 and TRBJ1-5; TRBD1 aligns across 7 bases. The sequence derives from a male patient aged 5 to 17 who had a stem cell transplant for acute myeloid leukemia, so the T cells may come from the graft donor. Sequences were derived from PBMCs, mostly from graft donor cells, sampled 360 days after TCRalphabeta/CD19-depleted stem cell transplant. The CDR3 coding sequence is TGTGCCAGCAGTCCCCGGACAGGCTACAATCAGCCCCAGCATTTT. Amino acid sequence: CASSPRTGYNQPQHF.